A selection of T cell receptor beta chains follows, all from one sample in a study of CD8 T cells in Susac syndrome. TCRdb re-called the immunoSEQ multiplex PCR reads through MiXCR, storing one row per CDR3 protein. Here the sample spans a few hundred thousand distinct CDR3 sequences, 89% being singletons. Sequencing was carried out using CD8+ T cells from PBMCs. The source is a human donor with multiple sclerosis. Both conserved end residues are part of each CDR3. A D gene is named only where the DNA matches it firmly. Size is omitted from some rows. Given values are once, few, many or a class for expanded clones.

D gene | J gene | V gene | clone size | CDR3 protein
. | TRBJ2-1 | TRBV28 | once | CASSSLAIYEQFF
. | TRBJ1-1 | TRBV27 | . | CASSFLGQNTEAFF
. | TRBJ2-3 | TRBV20-1 | . | CSAISPQDSTDTQYF
. | TRBJ2-3 | TRBV9 | . | CASSTEGSGITDTQYF
TRBD1 | TRBJ2-1 | TRBV29-1 | . | CSSWTGGLDEQFF
TRBD1 | TRBJ1-1 | TRBV4-3 | . | CASSLGTVDTEAFF
TRBD2 | TRBJ2-7 | TRBV27 | . | CASSLWASGIYEQYF
. | TRBJ1-1 | TRBV29-1 | . | CSVDAGADEAFF
TRBD2 | TRBJ2-1 | TRBV20-1 | . | CSARGRRGSSYNEQFF
TRBD1 | TRBJ1-2 | TRBV28 | . | CASSSREGARGYTF
. | TRBJ1-4 | TRBV2 | . | CASSEARGEKLFF
. | TRBJ2-7 | TRBV19 | once | CASSISDTSYEQYF
. | TRBJ2-7 | TRBV4-3 | . | CASSQDLLARAYEQYF
. | TRBJ2-1 | TRBV5-6 | . | CASSLGAITNNEQFF
TRBD2 | TRBJ2-7 | TRBV7-9 | . | CASSSRLAGGEEQYF
. | TRBJ2-7 | TRBV2 | . | CASRAGDGAYEQYF
. | TRBJ2-1 | TRBV6-5 | . | CASSYSNPPHGEQFF
TRBD2 | TRBJ2-1 | TRBV3-1 | . | CASSQPVGGDNEQFF
TRBD2 | TRBJ2-7 | TRBV4-3 | . | CASSQTSGGPYEQYF
TRBD1 | TRBJ2-7 | TRBV24-1 | . | CATSDSWTGGSEQYF
. | TRBJ2-1 | TRBV2 | . | CASLGKVPYNEQFF
. | TRBJ2-7 | TRBV7-8 | few | CASSLVGTPVEQYF
. | TRBJ2-1 | TRBV20-1 | . | CSARHRKSSYNEQFF
. | TRBJ2-7 | TRBV5-4 | . | CASSADLYEQYF
TRBD1 | TRBJ2-7 | TRBV29-1 | . | CSVLTGKFYEQYF
TRBD1 | TRBJ2-7 | TRBV3-1 | . | CASSLWTGTYEQYF
TRBD2 | TRBJ2-7 | TRBV5-6 | . | CASSFTGTSGFYEQYF
TRBD2 | TRBJ2-3 | TRBV13 | . | CASSSLAGEVRADTQYF
. | TRBJ2-1 | TRBV6-2/TRBV6-3 | . | CASSYTTPGAYNEQFF
TRBD2 | TRBJ2-7 | TRBV6-2/TRBV6-3 | . | CASRGTPGLAVYEQYF
TRBD1 | TRBJ2-7 | TRBV27 | once | CASGTGLAAYEQYF
. | TRBJ1-5 | TRBV4-3 | . | CASSLYRASQPQHF
. | TRBJ2-5 | TRBV21-1 | . | CASSTHIATLSDTQYF
. | TRBJ2-7 | TRBV7-9 | . | CASSLTMGQFTLF
. | TRBJ2-7 | TRBV19 | . | CASSGQTASYEQYF
TRBD2 | TRBJ2-7 | TRBV30 | . | CAWIRTSGAYEQYF
. | TRBJ1-3 | TRBV29-1 | once | CSVEETGFSGNTIYF
TRBD1 | TRBJ2-3 | TRBV20-1 | . | CSALSTGAADTQYF
. | TRBJ2-3 | TRBV3-1 | . | CASSQGPFTDTQYF
TRBD1 | TRBJ2-3 | TRBV7-9 | . | CASSGPPRQGADTQYF
TRBD1 | TRBJ2-5 | TRBV6-5 | . | CASSDQPGGQETQYF
. | TRBJ2-7 | TRBV30 | few | CAWRDPGSSYEQYF
TRBD1 | TRBJ2-7 | TRBV27 | once | CASNKWPDGQGVQYF
TRBD2 | TRBJ2-1 | TRBV15 | . | CATSISGRNGRDEQFF
. | TRBJ1-1 | TRBV27 | . | CATGGIVTEAFF
. | TRBJ2-3 | TRBV12-2 | . | CASRLVRGLAGGDQDTQYF
TRBD2 | TRBJ2-1 | TRBV28 | . | CASSPIFGRTSGSYNEQFF
. | TRBJ2-1 | TRBV7-8 | . | CASSFNRGRRGPSDEQFF
. | TRBJ1-1 | TRBV15 | . | CATSRVLFRDGMNTEAFF
. | TRBJ2-2 | TRBV6-1 | . | CASSPRTAANTGELFF
TRBD2 | TRBJ2-2 | TRBV7-2 | . | CASSFGTSVGTGELFF
TRBD2 | TRBJ2-2 | TRBV6-4 | . | CASSDSAGGSGELFF
. | TRBJ1-4 | TRBV24-1 | . | CATSPFDRRTNEKLFF
TRBD2 | TRBJ2-1 | TRBV29-1 | . | CSVDSGRAVNEQFF
. | TRBJ2-7 | TRBV29-1 | . | CSVVGDEQYF
. | TRBJ1-4 | TRBV25-1 | . | CASSESGGTNEKLFF
TRBD1 | TRBJ2-1 | TRBV12-3/TRBV12-4 | . | CASSYPGQGIHEQFF